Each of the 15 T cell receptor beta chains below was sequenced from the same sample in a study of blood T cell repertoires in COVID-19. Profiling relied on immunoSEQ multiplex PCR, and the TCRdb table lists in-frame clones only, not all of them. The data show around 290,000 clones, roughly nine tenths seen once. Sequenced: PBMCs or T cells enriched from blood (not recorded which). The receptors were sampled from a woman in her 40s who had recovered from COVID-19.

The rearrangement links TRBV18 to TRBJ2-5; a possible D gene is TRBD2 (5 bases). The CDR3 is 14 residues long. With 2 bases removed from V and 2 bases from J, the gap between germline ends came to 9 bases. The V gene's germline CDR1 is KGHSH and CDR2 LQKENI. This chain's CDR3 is CASSPSTRQETQYF. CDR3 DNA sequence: TGTGCCAGCTCACCAAGTACTAGACAAGAGACCCAGTACTTC.

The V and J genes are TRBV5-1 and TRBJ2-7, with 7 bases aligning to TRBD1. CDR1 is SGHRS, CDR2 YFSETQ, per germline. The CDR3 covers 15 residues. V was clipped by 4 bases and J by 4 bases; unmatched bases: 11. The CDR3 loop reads CASSPEGGSSYEQYF. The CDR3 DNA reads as TGCGCCAGCAGCCCGGAAGGGGGCTCCTCGTACGAGCAGTACTTC.

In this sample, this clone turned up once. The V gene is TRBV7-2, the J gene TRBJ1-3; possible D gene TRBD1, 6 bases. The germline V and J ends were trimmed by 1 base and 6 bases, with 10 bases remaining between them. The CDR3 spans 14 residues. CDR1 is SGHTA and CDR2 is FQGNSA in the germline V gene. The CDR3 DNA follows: TGTGCCAGCAGCTTAGAGCAGGGGTCAAACACCATATATTTT. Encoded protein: CASSLEQGSNTIYF.

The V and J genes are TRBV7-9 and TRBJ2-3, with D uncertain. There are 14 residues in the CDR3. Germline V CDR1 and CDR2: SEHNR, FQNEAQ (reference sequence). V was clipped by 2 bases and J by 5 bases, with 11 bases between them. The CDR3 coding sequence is TGTGCCAGCAGCTTAAATTCCCCAGGAGATACGCAGTATTTT. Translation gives CASSLNSPGDTQYF.

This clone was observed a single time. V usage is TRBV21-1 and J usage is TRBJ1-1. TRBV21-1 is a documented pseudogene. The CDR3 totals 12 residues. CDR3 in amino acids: CASLPRGVEAFF. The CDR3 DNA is TGTGCCAGCCTCCCCCGGGGGGTTGAAGCTTTCTTT.

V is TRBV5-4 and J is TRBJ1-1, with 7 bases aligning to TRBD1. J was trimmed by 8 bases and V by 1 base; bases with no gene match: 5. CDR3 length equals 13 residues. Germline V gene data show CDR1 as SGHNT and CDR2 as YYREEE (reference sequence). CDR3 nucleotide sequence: TGTGCCAGCAGCTTGAGACAGGGTCCCGAAGCTTTCTTT. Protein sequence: CASSLRQGPEAFF. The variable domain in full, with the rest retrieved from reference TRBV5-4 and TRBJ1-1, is ETGVTQSPTHLIKTRGQQVTLRCSSQSGHNTVSWYQQALGQGPQFIFQYYREEENGRGNFPPRFSGLQFPNYSSELNVNALELDDSALYLCASSLRQGPEAFFGQGTRLTVV.

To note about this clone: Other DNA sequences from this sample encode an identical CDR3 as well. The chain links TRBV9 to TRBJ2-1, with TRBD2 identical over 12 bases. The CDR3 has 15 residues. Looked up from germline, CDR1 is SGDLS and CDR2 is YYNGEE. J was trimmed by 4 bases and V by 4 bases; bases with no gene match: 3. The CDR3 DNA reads TGTGCCAGCAGCCCGACTAGCGGGGGATACAATGAGCAGTTCTTC. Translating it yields CASSPTSGGYNEQFF.

The CDR3 DNA sequence: TGTGCCAGCAGGTTTACTAGCGGGCCAACAGATACGCAGTATTTT. Its protein product is CASRFTSGPTDTQYF. J is TRBJ2-3 and V is TRBV7-2, with TRBD2 identical over 9 bases. The V gene end was trimmed by 6 bases and the J gene end by 3 bases; junction bases not matched to a gene: 7. Germline V lookup: CDR1 SGHTA, CDR2 FQGNSA. This CDR3 has 15 residues.

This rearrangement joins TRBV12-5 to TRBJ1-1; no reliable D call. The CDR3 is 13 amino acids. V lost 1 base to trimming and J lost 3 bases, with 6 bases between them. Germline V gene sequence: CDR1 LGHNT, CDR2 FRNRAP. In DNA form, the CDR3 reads TGTGCTAGTGGTTTGGGGGCAGACACTGAAGCTTTCTTT. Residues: CASGLGADTEAFF.

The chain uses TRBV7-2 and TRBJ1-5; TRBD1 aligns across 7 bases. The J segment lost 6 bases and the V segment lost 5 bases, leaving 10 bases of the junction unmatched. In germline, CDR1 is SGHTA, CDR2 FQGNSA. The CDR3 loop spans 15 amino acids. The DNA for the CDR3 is TGTGCCAGCAGCGTCACAGGGGACGGTGGTCAGCCCCAGCATTTT. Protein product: CASSVTGDGGQPQHF.

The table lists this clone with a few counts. The CDR3: CASSQQGAGYSPLHF. The CDR3 region has the DNA TGCGCCAGCAGCCAACAGGGGGCAGGATATTCACCCCTCCACTTT. The V call is TRBV4-1, the J call TRBJ1-6; TRBD1 matches 8 bases. The V segment lost 2 bases and the J segment 8 bases; nucleotides outside the gene matches: 5. This CDR3 contains 15 residues. CDR1 is MGHRA and CDR2 is YSYEKL in the germline V gene.

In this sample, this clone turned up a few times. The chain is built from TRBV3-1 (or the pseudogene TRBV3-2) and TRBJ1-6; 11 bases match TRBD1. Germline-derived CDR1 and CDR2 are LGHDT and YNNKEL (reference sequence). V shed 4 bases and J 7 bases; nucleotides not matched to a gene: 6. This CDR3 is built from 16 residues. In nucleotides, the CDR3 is TGTGCCAGCAGCCGCGGACAGGGGGCGAAAAATTCACCCCTCCACTTT. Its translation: CASSRGQGAKNSPLHF.

DNA for the CDR3: TGTGCCAGCGCTAAGGGGATTTCTTATGGCTACACCTTC. Translation: CASAKGISYGYTF. The V and J genes are TRBV6-5 and TRBJ1-2, with D perhaps matching TRBD1 (5 bases). V was clipped by 8 bases and J by 5 bases, with 15 bases between them. From germline, CDR1 is MNHEY and CDR2 SVGAGI. The CDR3 contains 13 residues.

The CDR3 DNA reads as TGCGCCAGCAGCTTGTACCAGCGGGGGGACCTCACCGGGGAGCTGTTTTTT. Protein: CASSLYQRGDLTGELFF. V usage is TRBV5-1 and J usage is TRBJ2-2; TRBD2 aligns across 9 bases. The germline V gene has CDR1 SGHRS and CDR2 YFSETQ. The CDR3 is 17 residues long. With V trimmed by 1 base and J by 4 bases, 8 bases remained unmatched. Full variable domain (missing parts from reference TRBV5-1 and TRBJ2-2): KAGVTQTPRYLIKTRGQQVTLSCSPISGHRSVSWYQQTPGQGLQFLFEYFSETQRNKGNFPGRFSGRQFSNSRSEMNVSTLELGDSALYLCASSLYQRGDLTGELFFGEGSRLTVL.

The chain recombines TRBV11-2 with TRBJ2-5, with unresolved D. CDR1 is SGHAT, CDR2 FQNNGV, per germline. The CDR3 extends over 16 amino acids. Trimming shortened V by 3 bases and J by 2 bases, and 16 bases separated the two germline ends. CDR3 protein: CASSLIRVVGQETQYF. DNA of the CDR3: TGTGCCAGCAGCTTGATCCGGGTAGTAGGTCAAGAGACCCAGTACTTC.